These 22 T cell receptor beta chains were all obtained from the same sample, sequenced in a study of beta chain features in type 1 diabetes. Regarding the study as a whole: There was a moderate but significant shortening of TCRB CDR3s in all four CD4+ subsets of Type 1 diabetes patients.

Every isolated RNA sample was fully reverse transcribed, so sequencing captured expressed TCRB transcripts. Data came from immunoSEQ multiplex PCR; TCRdb stores just in-frame clones and leaves some out. The profile shows some 270,000 clones, roughly 10% of them singletons. Their antigens remain unidentified. The specimen sequenced was naive CD4+ T cells from blood. The source of these receptors is a man in his thirties or forties with type 1 diabetes.

A few counts support this clone. The chain combines TRBV9 with TRBJ2-6; D possibly corresponds to TRBD1 (6 bases). V lost 3 bases and J 4 bases, leaving 8 bases between the germline ends. CDR3 length: 14 residues. The germline V gene has CDR1 SGDLS and CDR2 YYNGEE. CDR3 DNA sequence: TGTGCCAGCAGCGGACAGGTGGGGGCCAACGTCCTGACTTTC. It is translated as CASSGQVGANVLTF.

This clone was seen a few times. This chain's CDR3 is CASSFDRTGANVLTF. CDR3 nucleotides: TGTGCCAGCAGTTTCGACAGGACTGGGGCCAACGTCCTGACTTTC. This chain joins TRBV27 and TRBJ2-6, with a weak D call TRBD1 (6 bases). CDR3 length equals 15 residues. Germline CDR1 reads MNHEY; CDR2 reads SMNVEV (reference sequence). The ends were cut back, 3 bases at V and 2 bases at J, with 8 bases in the middle.

This clone was observed a handful of times. The chain has TRBV29-1 and TRBJ2-5; no definite D call. The better agreement between TRBJ2-7 and the DNA end casts doubt on the J call. The CDR3 runs to 11 residues. Germline V CDR1 and CDR2: SQVTM, ANQGSEA. The CDR3 coding sequence is TGCAGCGTTGATCTAAACTACGAGCAGTACTTC. As protein: CSVDLNYEQYF.

This sequence joins TRBV7-2 and TRBJ1-4, with D unclear. This CDR3 has 13 residues. Trimming took off 2 bases at V and 4 bases at J, with 5 bases between the two ends. Per germline, CDR1 SGHTA and CDR2 FQGNSA. The CDR3: CASSLTVNEKLFF. CDR3 nucleotides: TGTGCCAGCAGCTTAACGGTTAATGAAAAACTGTTTTTT.

V and J are TRBV2 and TRBJ1-1; D unclear. CDR3 length: 14 residues. The ends were cut back, 3 bases at V and 2 bases at J, with 10 bases in the middle. Germline V gene data show CDR1 as SNHLY and CDR2 as FYNNEI. CDR3 bases: TGTGCCAGCAGTGATTACACAGCCAACACTGAAGCTTTCTTT. Protein sequence: CASSDYTANTEAFF. Complete variable domain (other parts from reference TRBV2 and TRBJ1-1): EPEVTQTPSHQVTQMGQEVILRCVPISNHLYFYWYRQILGQKVEFLVSFYNNEISEKSEIFDDQFSVERPDGSNFTLKIRSTKLEDSAMYFCASSDYTANTEAFFGQGTRLTVV.

V is TRBV28 and J is TRBJ2-7, with D perhaps matching TRBD1 (6 bases). CDR1 and CDR2 from the germline V gene are MDHEN and SYDVKM. V was cut by 4 bases and J by 3 bases, with 10 bases left in between. CDR3 length: 13 amino acids. The CDR3 coding sequence is TGTGCCAGCAGTTACGTACAGGGCTACGAGCAGTACTTC. Translation gives CASSYVQGYEQYF.

A word on this clone: Other DNA sequences in the same sample also yield this CDR3. J is TRBJ2-3 and V is TRBV7-2; a weak D match, TRBD1 (5 bases). V gave up 2 bases and J gave up 4 bases, with 7 bases separating them. This CDR3 region has 13 residues. Germline CDR1 is SGHTA and CDR2 is FQGNSA. The CDR3 region is CASSLRGADTQYF. CDR3 nucleotide sequence: TGTGCCAGCAGCTTAAGGGGTGCAGATACGCAGTATTTT.

This clone was seen only a few times. This chain links TRBV23-1 with TRBJ2-6; perhaps TRBD2 as D (5 bases). TRBV23-1 counts as an open reading frame of uncertain function. With 10 bases removed from V and 0 bases from J, the gap between germline ends came to 16 bases. This CDR3 is 16 amino acids long. The CDR3 protein is CANFGLHYSGANVLTF. The CDR3 DNA reads TGCGCCAACTTTGGACTCCATTACTCTGGGGCCAACGTCCTGACTTTC.

This clone occurred a few times. The V call is TRBV6-5, the J call TRBJ2-6; D is perhaps TRBD1 (5 bases). Germline CDR1 reads MNHEY; CDR2 reads SVGAGI. Trimming took 10 bases from V and 3 from J, leaving 7 bases between them. CDR3 length: 12 amino acids. The CDR3 is CATTDGANVLTF. CDR3 coding DNA: TGTGCCACGACAGATGGGGCCAACGTCCTGACTTTC.

CDR3 nucleotide sequence: TGTGCCAGCAGTGATTCCCCGTTCACTGAAGCTTTCTTT. The encoded protein is CASSDSPFTEAFF. V gene TRBV25-1 combines with J gene TRBJ1-1; D gene uncertain. V lost 3 bases and J 4 bases, leaving 9 bases between the germline ends. The CDR3 runs to 13 residues. Looked up from germline, CDR1 is MGHDK and CDR2 is SYGVNS.

This clone has only a few counts. Other DNA sequences in the sample encode the same CDR3. The CDR3: CASSRDSNTEAFF. In DNA, the CDR3 is TGCGCCAGCAGCCGGGACAGTAACACTGAAGCTTTCTTT. The gene calls are TRBV5-1 and TRBJ1-1, with TRBD1 matching over 7 bases. Germline V gene lookup returns CDR1 SGHRS and CDR2 YFSETQ. The CDR3 runs to 13 residues. With 4 bases clipped from V and 2 bases from J, the junction kept 2 bases outside the gene matches.

The chain combines TRBV19 with TRBJ2-1; 8 positions match TRBD1. The CDR3 sequence is 14 residues long. J lost 2 bases, V lost 8 bases, and 5 bases had no gene match. The germline V gene has CDR1 LNHDA and CDR2 SQIVND (reference sequence). The CDR3 DNA follows: TGTGCCAGTGACAGGGGAACTACCTACAATGAGCAGTTCTTC. Protein product: CASDRGTTYNEQFF.

This clone was seen a single time. The V call is TRBV18, the J call TRBJ2-7, with D perhaps matching TRBD2 (6 bases). CDR1 is KGHSH and CDR2 is LQKENI in the germline V gene. V lost 0 bases to trimming and J lost 0 bases, with 9 bases between them. The CDR3 has 15 amino acids. This CDR3 is CASSPPGTLSYEQYF. In nucleotides, the CDR3 is TGTGCCAGCTCACCACCGGGGACTCTCTCCTACGAGCAGTACTTC. The full variable domain, rest sourced from reference TRBV18 and TRBJ2-7, is NAGVMQNPRHLVRRRGQEARLRCSPMKGHSHVYWYRQLPEEGLKFMVYLQKENIIDESGMPKERFSAEFPKEGPSILRIQQVVRGDSAAYFCASSPPGTLSYEQYFGPGTRLTVT.

The chain joins TRBV30 to TRBJ2-6; weak D call: TRBD1 (7 bases). Trimming cost V 8 bases and J 0 bases, with 20 bases left between them. The CDR3 consists of 17 residues. Per germline, CDR1 GTSNPN and CDR2 SVGIG (reference sequence). The CDR3 reads CAIGGAGTASGANVLTF. The DNA for the CDR3 is TGTGCCATTGGAGGGGCCGGGACAGCCTCTGGGGCCAACGTCCTGACTTTC.

This chain links TRBV29-1 with TRBJ1-1; tentatively, D is TRBD1 (5 bases). This CDR3 has 16 residues. Trimming took off 7 bases at V and 0 bases at J, with 21 bases between the two ends. Looked up from germline, CDR1 is SQVTM and CDR2 is ANQGSEA. The CDR3 DNA sequence: TGCAGCGCAATAAGGACAACCTTCTACATGAACACTGAAGCTTTCTTT. This gives the protein CSAIRTTFYMNTEAFF.

The chain carries TRBV4-3 and TRBJ2-7, with TRBD2 identical over 9 bases. CDR3 length: 16 amino acids. V gave up 0 bases and J gave up 4 bases; unmatched junction bases: 7. Germline CDR1 and CDR2: LGHNA and YSLEER. Written as DNA, the CDR3 is TGCGCCAGCAGCCAAGAATTAGCGGGGGCTTATTACGAGCAGTACTTC. Translation: CASSQELAGAYYEQYF.

This clone was detected only a few times. The chain combines TRBV29-1 with TRBJ2-2; 7 nucleotides agree with TRBD2. After removal of 0 bases from V and 5 bases from J, the junction contained 9 bases not matched to a gene. The CDR3 is made up of 16 amino acids. Looked up from germline, CDR1 is SQVTM and CDR2 is ANQGSEA. CDR3 sequence (DNA): TGCAGCGTTGAAGAGTGGGAGAAGGGAGGGACCGGGGAGCTGTTTTTT. Its translation: CSVEEWEKGGTGELFF.

The gene calls are TRBV27 and TRBJ2-1; D might be TRBD2 (6 bases). Germline CDR1 is MNHEY and CDR2 is SMNVEV (reference sequence). The CDR3 is 13 residues long. The V end was cut by 7 bases, the J end by 2 bases, with 9 bases between. The CDR3 DNA reads as TGTGCCAGCAAAGCGGGCCCCTACAATGAGCAGTTCTTC. It is translated as CASKAGPYNEQFF.

The chain is built from TRBV5-1 and TRBJ2-7, with 12 positions matching TRBD1. Germline V gives CDR1 SGHRS, CDR2 YFSETQ. The CDR3 has 15 residues. V shed 4 bases and J 2 bases; nucleotides not matched to a gene: 4. This CDR3 reads CASSPGTGGPYEQYF. The CDR3 DNA reads TGCGCCAGCAGCCCTGGGACAGGGGGCCCCTACGAGCAGTACTTC.

The sample holds many counts of this clone. The chain joins TRBV9 to TRBJ2-5; possible D gene TRBD2, 5 bases. CDR3 size: 14 residues. V was shortened by 3 bases and J by 2 bases, with 11 bases between the two germline ends. Germline CDR1 is SGDLS and CDR2 is YYNGEE. In DNA, the CDR3 is TGTGCCAGCAGCGCACCCGGGATTCAAGAGACCCAGTACTTC. Its translation: CASSAPGIQETQYF.

The sample holds a few counts of this clone. CDR3 sequence reads: CADFAGGGANVLTF. CDR3 nucleotides: TGTGCCGACTTCGCGGGGGGAGGGGCCAACGTCCTGACTTTC. The chain uses TRBV7-9 and TRBJ2-6, with 8 bases fitting TRBD2. V lost 11 bases, J lost 4 bases, and 7 bases stayed unmatched. The CDR3 loop spans 14 amino acids. Germline V gene lookup returns CDR1 SEHNR and CDR2 FQNEAQ (reference sequence).

Notes on this clone: The same CDR3 also results from other DNA sequences found in this sample. V usage is TRBV18 and J usage is TRBJ2-7, with 8 bases that match TRBD1. J lost 4 bases, V lost 2 bases, and 4 bases had no gene match. Germline CDR1 is KGHSH and CDR2 is LQKENI. The CDR3 is made up of 14 amino acids. The CDR3 nucleotides are TGTGCCAGCTCACCAGGACAGGGCGAGTACGAGCAGTACTTC. Protein sequence: CASSPGQGEYEQYF.